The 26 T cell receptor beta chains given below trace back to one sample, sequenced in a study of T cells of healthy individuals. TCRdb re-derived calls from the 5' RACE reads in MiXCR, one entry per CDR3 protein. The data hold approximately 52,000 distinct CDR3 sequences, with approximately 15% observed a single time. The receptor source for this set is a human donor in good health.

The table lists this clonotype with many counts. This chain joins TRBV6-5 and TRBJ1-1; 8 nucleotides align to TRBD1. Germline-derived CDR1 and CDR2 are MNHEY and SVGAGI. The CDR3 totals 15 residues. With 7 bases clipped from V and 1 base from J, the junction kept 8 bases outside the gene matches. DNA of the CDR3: TGTGCCAGCACCGTCGGACAGGGCGGGAACACTGAAGCTTTCTTT. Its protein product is CASTVGQGGNTEAFF.

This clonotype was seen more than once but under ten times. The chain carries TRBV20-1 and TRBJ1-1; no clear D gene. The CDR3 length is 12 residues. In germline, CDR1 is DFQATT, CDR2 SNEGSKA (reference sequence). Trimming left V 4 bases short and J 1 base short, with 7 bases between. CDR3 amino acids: CSAIEANTEAFF. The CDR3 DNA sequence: TGCAGTGCTATCGAGGCGAACACTGAAGCTTTCTTT.

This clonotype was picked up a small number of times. The CDR3 spells CASSPGQGGGEQYF. CDR3 DNA sequence: TGTGCCAGCAGCCCCGGACAGGGTGGAGGCGAGCAGTACTTC. The gene calls are TRBV12-3 or TRBV12-4 and TRBJ2-7, with 8 bases matching TRBD1. V lost 6 bases, J lost 6 bases, and 10 bases stayed unmatched. The CDR3 has 14 residues.

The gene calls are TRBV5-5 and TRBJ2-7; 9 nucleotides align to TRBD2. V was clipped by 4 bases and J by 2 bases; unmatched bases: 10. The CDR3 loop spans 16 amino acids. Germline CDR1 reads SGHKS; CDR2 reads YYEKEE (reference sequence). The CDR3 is CASSGRASGVTYEQYF. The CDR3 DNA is TGTGCCAGCAGCGGGAGGGCTAGCGGGGTAACCTACGAGCAGTACTTC.

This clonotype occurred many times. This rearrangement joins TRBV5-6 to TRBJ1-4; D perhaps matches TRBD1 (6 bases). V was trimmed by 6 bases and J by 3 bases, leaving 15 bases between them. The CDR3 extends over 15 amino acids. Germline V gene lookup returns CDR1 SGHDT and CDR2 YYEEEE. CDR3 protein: CASTPGGRANEKLFF. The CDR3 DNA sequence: TGTGCCAGCACCCCCGGGGGGCGGGCTAATGAAAAACTGTTTTTT. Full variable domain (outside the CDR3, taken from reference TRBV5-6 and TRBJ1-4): DAGVTQSPTHLIKTRGQQVTLRCSPKSGHDTVSWYQQALGQGPQFIFQYYEEEERQRGNFPDRFSGHQFPNYSSELNVNALLLGDSALYLCASTPGGRANEKLFFGSGTQLSVL.

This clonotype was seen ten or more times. The CDR3: CASSLADRTNEKLFF. DNA of the CDR3: TGTGCCAGCAGCTTAGCCGACAGAACTAATGAAAAACTGTTTTTT. J is TRBJ1-4 and V is TRBV7-2, with D possibly matching TRBD1 (5 bases). V lost 0 bases, J lost 1 base, and 6 bases lay in between. CDR1 is SGHTA and CDR2 is FQGNSA in the germline V gene. This CDR3 comprises 15 residues.

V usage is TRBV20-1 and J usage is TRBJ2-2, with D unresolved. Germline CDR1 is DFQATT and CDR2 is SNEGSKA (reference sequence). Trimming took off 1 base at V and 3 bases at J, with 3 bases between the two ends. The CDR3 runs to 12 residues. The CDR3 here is CSARGDTGELFF. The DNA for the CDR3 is TGCAGTGCTAGAGGTGACACCGGGGAGCTGTTTTTT.

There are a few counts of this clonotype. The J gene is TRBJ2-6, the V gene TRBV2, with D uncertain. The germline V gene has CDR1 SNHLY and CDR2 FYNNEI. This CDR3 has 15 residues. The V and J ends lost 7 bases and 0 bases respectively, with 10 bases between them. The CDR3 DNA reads TGTGCCAGCACCCCCCAGCTCTCTGGGGCCAACGTCCTGACTTTC. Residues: CASTPQLSGANVLTF. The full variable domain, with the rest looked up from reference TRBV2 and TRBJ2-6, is EPEVTQTPSHQVTQMGQEVILRCVPISNHLYFYWYRQILGQKVEFLVSFYNNEISEKSEIFDDQFSVERPDGSNFTLKIRSTKLEDSAMYFCASTPQLSGANVLTFGAGSRLTVL.

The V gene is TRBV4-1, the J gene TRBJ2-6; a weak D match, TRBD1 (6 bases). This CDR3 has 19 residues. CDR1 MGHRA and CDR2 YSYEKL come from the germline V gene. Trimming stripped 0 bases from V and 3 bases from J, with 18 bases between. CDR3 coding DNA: TGCGCCAGCAGCCAAGATCTACGACAGGCTGGGCTTGGGGCCAACGTCCTGACTTTC. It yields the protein CASSQDLRQAGLGANVLTF.

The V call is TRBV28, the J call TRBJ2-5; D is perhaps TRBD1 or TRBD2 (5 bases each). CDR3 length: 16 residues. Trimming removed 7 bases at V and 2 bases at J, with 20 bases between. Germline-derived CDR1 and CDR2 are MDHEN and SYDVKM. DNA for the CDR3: TGTGCCAGCACCCTGGGGGTAAGGGGAACTCAAGAGACCCAGTACTTC. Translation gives CASTLGVRGTQETQYF.

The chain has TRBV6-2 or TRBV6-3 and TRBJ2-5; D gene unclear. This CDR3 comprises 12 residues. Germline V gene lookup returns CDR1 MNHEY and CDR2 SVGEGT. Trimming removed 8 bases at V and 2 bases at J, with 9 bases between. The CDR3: CASARWQETQYF. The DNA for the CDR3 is TGTGCCAGCGCACGGTGGCAAGAGACCCAGTACTTC.

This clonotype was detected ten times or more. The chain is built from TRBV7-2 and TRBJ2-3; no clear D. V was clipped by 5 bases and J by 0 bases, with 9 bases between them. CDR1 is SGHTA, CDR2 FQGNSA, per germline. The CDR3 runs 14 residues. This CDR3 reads CASSPLHSTDTQYF. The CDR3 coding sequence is TGTGCCAGCAGCCCCTTACATAGCACAGATACGCAGTATTTT. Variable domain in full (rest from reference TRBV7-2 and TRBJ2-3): GAGVSQSPSNKVTEKGKDVELRCDPISGHTALYWYRQSLGQGLEFLIYFQGNSAPDKSGLPSDRFSAERTGGSVSTLTIQRTQQEDSAVYLCASSPLHSTDTQYFGPGTRLTVL.

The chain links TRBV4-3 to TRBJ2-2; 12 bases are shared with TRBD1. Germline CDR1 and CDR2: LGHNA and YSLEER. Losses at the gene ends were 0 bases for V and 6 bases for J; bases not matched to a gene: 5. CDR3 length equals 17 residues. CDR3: CASSQDVGQGASGELFF. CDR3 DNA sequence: TGCGCCAGCAGCCAAGATGTGGGACAGGGGGCTTCCGGGGAGCTGTTTTTT.

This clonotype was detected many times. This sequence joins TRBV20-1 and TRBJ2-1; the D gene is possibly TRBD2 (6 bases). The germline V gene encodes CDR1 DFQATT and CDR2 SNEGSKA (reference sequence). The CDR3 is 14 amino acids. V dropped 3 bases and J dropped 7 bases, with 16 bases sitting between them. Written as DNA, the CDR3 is TGCAGTGCTAGTAGGCCTAGCGTTGGGAATGAGCAGTTCTTC. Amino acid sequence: CSASRPSVGNEQFF.

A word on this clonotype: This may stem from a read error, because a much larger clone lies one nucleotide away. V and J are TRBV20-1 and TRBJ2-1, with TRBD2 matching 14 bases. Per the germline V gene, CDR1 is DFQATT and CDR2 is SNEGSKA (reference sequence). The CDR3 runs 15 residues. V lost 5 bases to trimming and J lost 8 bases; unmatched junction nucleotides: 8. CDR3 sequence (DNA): TGCAGTGCTTTCGGGACTAGCGGGGGTTTGTATGAGCAGTTCTTC. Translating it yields CSAFGTSGGLYEQFF.

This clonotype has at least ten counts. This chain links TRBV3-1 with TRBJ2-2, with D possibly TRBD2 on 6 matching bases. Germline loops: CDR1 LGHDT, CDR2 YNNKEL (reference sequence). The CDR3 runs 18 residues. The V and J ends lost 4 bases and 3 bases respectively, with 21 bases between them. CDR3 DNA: TGTGCCAGCAGCCGAGGTGGAGGGCGAAGTGGAGACACCGGGGAGCTGTTTTTT. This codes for CASSRGGGRSGDTGELFF.

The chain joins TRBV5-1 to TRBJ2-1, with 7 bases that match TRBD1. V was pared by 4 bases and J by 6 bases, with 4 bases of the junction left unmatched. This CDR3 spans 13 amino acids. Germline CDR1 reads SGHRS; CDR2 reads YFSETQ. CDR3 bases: TGCGCCAGCAGCATACAGGGGAGCAATGAGCAGTTCTTC. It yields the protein CASSIQGSNEQFF.

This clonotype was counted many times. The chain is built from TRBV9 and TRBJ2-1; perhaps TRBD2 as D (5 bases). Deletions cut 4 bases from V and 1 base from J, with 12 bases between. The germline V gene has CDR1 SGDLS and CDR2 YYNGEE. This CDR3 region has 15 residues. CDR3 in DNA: TGTGCCAGCAGCTTAGAGGACTCTTCCTACAATGAGCAGTTCTTC. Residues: CASSLEDSSYNEQFF.

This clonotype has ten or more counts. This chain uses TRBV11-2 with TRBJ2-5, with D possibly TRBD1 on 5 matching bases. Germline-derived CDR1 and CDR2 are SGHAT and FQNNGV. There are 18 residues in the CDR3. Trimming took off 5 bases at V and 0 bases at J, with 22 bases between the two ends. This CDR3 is CASSQNAPAQGYQETQYF. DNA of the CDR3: TGTGCCAGCAGCCAGAATGCCCCGGCTCAGGGCTACCAAGAGACCCAGTACTTC.

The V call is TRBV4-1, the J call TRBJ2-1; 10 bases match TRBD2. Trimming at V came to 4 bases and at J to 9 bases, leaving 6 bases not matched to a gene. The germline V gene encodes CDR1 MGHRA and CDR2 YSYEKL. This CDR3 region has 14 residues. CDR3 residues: CASSPASGGGEQFF. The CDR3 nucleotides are TGCGCCAGCAGCCCGGCTAGCGGGGGTGGTGAGCAGTTCTTC.

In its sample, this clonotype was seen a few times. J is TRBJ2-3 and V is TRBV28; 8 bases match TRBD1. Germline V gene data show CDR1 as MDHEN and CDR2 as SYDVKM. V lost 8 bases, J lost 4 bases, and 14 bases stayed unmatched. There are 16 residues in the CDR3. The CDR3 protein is CASGRRTGKGADTQYF. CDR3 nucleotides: TGTGCCAGCGGACGACGGACAGGGAAAGGCGCAGATACGCAGTATTTT.

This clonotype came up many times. This CDR3 reads CSVEGQAGQPQHF. The DNA of the CDR3 is TGCAGCGTTGAAGGACAGGCCGGTCAGCCCCAGCATTTT. The V call is TRBV29-1, the J call TRBJ1-5; perhaps TRBD1 as D (6 bases). The CDR3 is 13 amino acids. The germline CDR1 and CDR2 sequences are SQVTM and ANQGSEA. V gave up 1 base and J gave up 6 bases, with 10 bases separating them. The whole variable domain, remainder taken from reference TRBV29-1 and TRBJ1-5, is SAVISQKPSRDICQRGTSLTIQCQVDSQVTMMFWYRQQPGQSLTLIATANQGSEATYESGFVIDKFPISRPNLTFSTLTVSNMSPEDSSIYLCSVEGQAGQPQHFGDGTRLSIL.

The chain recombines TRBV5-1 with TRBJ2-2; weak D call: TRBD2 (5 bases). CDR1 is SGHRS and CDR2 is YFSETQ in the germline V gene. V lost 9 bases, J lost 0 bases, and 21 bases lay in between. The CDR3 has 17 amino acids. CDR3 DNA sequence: TGCGCCACGTCGAAAAGAGGGAGTATGGCGAACACCGGGGAGCTGTTTTTT. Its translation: CATSKRGSMANTGELFF. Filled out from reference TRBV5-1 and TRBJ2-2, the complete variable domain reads KAGVTQTPRYLIKTRGQQVTLSCSPISGHRSVSWYQQTPGQGLQFLFEYFSETQRNKGNFPGRFSGRQFSNSRSEMNVSTLELGDSALYLCATSKRGSMANTGELFFGEGSRLTVL.

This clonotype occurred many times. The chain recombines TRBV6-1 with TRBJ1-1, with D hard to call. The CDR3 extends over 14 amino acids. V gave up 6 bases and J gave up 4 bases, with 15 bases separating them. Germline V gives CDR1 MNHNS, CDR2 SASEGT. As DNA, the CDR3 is TGTGCCAGCAGGGTTGCTCTTGGGGTCACTGAAGCTTTCTTT. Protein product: CASRVALGVTEAFF.

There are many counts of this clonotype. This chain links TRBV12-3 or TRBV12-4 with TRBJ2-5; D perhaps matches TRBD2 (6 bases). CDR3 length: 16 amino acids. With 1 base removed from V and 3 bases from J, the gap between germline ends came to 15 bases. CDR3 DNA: TGTGCCAGCAGTTTAGAACAAAGGAGGGGCGAAGAGACCCAGTACTTC. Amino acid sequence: CASSLEQRRGEETQYF.

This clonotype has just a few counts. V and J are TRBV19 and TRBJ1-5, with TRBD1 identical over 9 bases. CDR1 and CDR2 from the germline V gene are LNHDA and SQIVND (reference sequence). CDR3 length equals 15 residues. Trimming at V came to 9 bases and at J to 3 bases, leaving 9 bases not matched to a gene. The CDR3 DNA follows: TGTGCCAGCCCATACAGGGGGCGAGTCAATCAGCCCCAGCATTTT. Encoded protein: CASPYRGRVNQPQHF.